This TCR beta chain was captured by sequencing in a study of T cells in Graves' hyperthyroidism and ophthalmopathy. Whole-study findings and limits: Stable hyperthyroidism and ophthalmopathy were separated using 13 V-J signatures. Most clonotypes that expanded in the thyroid above 0.001 also showed up in blood.

With a duration under 2 months, the hyperthyroidism was newly diagnosed in patients aged 18 to 65. Isolation of PBMCs was performed on 8 to 10 ml fresh peripheral blood. RNA transcripts served as the template for amplifying TCR beta CDR3 regions. First-round RT-PCR targeting the TCR CDR3 was performed with the HTBI primer set. TCRdb re-called the multiplex PCR reads through MiXCR, storing one row per CDR3 protein. Here the sample spans 300,000 to 400,000 distinct CDR3 sequences, around 13% being singletons. This clonotype was observed many times. Its antigen remains unknown. The CDR3 consists of 13 residues. CDR1 MDHEN and CDR2 SYDVKM come from the germline V gene. With 7 bases removed from V and 8 bases from J, the gap between germline ends came to 14 bases.

The TCR comes from a woman younger than 30 with Graves' hyperthyroidism. The chain joins TRBV28 to TRBJ2-2; D may be TRBD2 (6 bases). The sequencing sample was made of blood. In DNA form, the CDR3 reads TGTGCCAGCACCTCAGGAGGGTATGGGGAGCTGTTTTTT. It translates to CASTSGGYGELFF.